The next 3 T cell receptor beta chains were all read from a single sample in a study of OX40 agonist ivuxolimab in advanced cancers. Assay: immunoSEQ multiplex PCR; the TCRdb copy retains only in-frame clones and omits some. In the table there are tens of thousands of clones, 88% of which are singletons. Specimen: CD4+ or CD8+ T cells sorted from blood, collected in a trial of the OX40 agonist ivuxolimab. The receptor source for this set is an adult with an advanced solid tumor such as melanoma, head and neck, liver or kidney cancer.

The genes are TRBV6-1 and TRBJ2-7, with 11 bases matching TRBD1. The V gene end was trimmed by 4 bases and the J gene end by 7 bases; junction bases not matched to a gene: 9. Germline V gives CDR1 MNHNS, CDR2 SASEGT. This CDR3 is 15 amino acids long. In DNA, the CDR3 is TGTGCCAGCAGTGGGGGACAGGGGGTTAGACGGGAGCAGTACTTC. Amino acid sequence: CASSGGQGVRREQYF.

This CDR3 is CASIGNGRALFF. The CDR3 bases are TGTGCCAGCATCGGTAACGGGAGGGCCTTGTTCTTC. The chain employs TRBV6-5 and TRBJ2-1, with TRBD2 matching over 8 bases. The V gene's germline CDR1 is MNHEY and CDR2 SVGAGI. J lost 15 bases, V lost 7 bases, and 11 bases had no gene match. The CDR3 sequence is 12 residues long.

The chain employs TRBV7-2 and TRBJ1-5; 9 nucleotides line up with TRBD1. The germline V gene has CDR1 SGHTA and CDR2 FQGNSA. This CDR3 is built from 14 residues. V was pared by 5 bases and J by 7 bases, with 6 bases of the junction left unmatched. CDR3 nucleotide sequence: TGTGCCAGCAGCCTAGACAGGGGGGTACAGCCCCAGCATTTT. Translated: CASSLDRGVQPQHF. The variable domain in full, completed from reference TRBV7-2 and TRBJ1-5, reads GAGVSQSPSNKVTEKGKDVELRCDPISGHTALYWYRQSLGQGLEFLIYFQGNSAPDKSGLPSDRFSAERTGGSVSTLTIQRTQQEDSAVYLCASSLDRGVQPQHFGDGTRLSIL.